These 27 T cell receptor beta chains were sequenced from one sample in a study of CD8 T cells in ankylosing spondylitis. TCRdb itself ran the 5' RACE reads through MiXCR, one entry per CDR3 protein. The sample shows fewer than 35,000 distinct CDR3 sequences, around 14% of them seen only once. Input material: blood. The receptors were gathered from a male donor with ankylosing spondylitis or in good health (not recorded which).

This clonotype was seen a handful of times. The CDR3 sequence: CASSEGLSETQYF. The CDR3 DNA follows: TGTGCCAGCAGTGAAGGGTTGTCAGAGACCCAGTACTTC. This sequence joins TRBV6-1 and TRBJ2-5; D is undetermined. V shed 1 base and J shed 4 bases, with 7 bases lying between them. This CDR3 contains 13 residues. CDR1 MNHNS and CDR2 SASEGT come from the germline V gene.

This clonotype turned up a few times. J is TRBJ1-1 and V is TRBV7-3; unclear D gene. Trimming shortened V by 1 base and J by 1 base, and 4 bases separated the two germline ends. This CDR3 comprises 13 residues. Germline V lookup: CDR1 SGHTA, CDR2 FQGTGA. The CDR3 sequence: CASSLMGNTEAFF. The CDR3 DNA follows: TGTGCCAGCAGCTTAATGGGGAACACTGAAGCTTTCTTT.

The chain uses TRBV29-1 and TRBJ1-1, with D possibly TRBD1 on 5 matching bases. Germline-derived CDR1 and CDR2 are SQVTM and ANQGSEA. V was pared by 7 bases and J by 1 base, with 10 bases between. This CDR3 is 12 amino acids long. The CDR3 DNA follows: TGCAGCGCCGTGGGGGGGAACACTGAAGCTTTCTTT. Its protein product is CSAVGGNTEAFF.

In this sample, this clonotype turned up a few times. The rearrangement links TRBV6-6 to TRBJ1-4, with D possibly being TRBD1 (5 bases). The V end lost 2 bases, the J end lost 3 bases, and 16 bases lay between the germline ends. The CDR3 is 17 amino acids. Germline CDR1 reads MNHNY; CDR2 reads SVGAGI (reference sequence). In nucleotides, the CDR3 is TGTGCCAGCAGTTACACAGATCAGGGACTGGCTAATGAAAAACTGTTTTTT. Protein sequence: CASSYTDQGLANEKLFF.

This clonotype was counted ten times or more. The chain couples TRBV4-3 to TRBJ2-4; a weak D match, TRBD2 (5 bases). The CDR3 runs 15 residues. V was trimmed by 1 base and J by 1 base, leaving 8 bases between them. Germline lookup yields CDR1 LGHNA and CDR2 YSLEER. This CDR3 reads CASSQGGGAKNIQYF. CDR3 DNA: TGCGCCAGCAGCCAAGGCGGCGGGGCCAAAAACATTCAGTACTTC.

The chain couples TRBV7-6 to TRBJ2-2; TRBD1 matches at 8 bases. The V segment lost 6 bases and the J segment 4 bases; nucleotides outside the gene matches: 10. CDR3 length equals 16 residues. Germline CDR1 is SGHVS and CDR2 is FNYEAQ. In nucleotides, the CDR3 is TGTGCCAGCAGACCCCGGGCAGGGACAGGCACCGGGGAGCTGTTTTTT. Its translation: CASRPRAGTGTGELFF.

Judged by abundance, this clonotype is medium-sized. The gene calls are TRBV4-1 and TRBJ2-1; the D is unclear. This CDR3 is 12 amino acids long. Trimming left V 3 bases short and J 8 bases short, with 8 bases between. Germline-derived CDR1 and CDR2 are MGHRA and YSYEKL. CDR3 loop: CASSHTPYEQFF. Here the CDR3 DNA reads TGCGCCAGCAGCCACACACCCTATGAGCAGTTCTTC.

This chain uses TRBV6-1 with TRBJ2-2, with TRBD2 matching 8 bases. After removal of 0 bases from V and 9 bases from J, the junction contained 12 bases not matched to a gene. Germline-derived CDR1 and CDR2 are MNHNS and SASEGT. This CDR3 is 17 amino acids long. The DNA for the CDR3 is TGTGCCAGCAGTGAAGCGGTGGGACTAGATGTTAGGTGGGAGCTGTTTTTT. Its protein is CASSEAVGLDVRWELFF.

The V and J genes are TRBV6-2 or TRBV6-3 and TRBJ1-1, with a possible D match to TRBD1 (5 bases). Germline V gives CDR1 MNHEY, CDR2 SVGEGT. The CDR3 is 13 residues long. Trimming shortened V by 5 bases and J by 1 base, and 8 bases separated the two germline ends. CDR3 loop: CASSLTGNTEAFF. CDR3 bases: TGTGCCAGCAGTCTCACAGGGAACACTGAAGCTTTCTTT.

Ten or more counts support this clonotype. J is TRBJ2-3 and V is TRBV12-3 or TRBV12-4; D gene uncertain. The V gene lost 6 bases and the J gene lost 6 bases, with 13 bases spanning the gap. This CDR3 region has 13 residues. CDR3 protein: CASSRNRWDTQYF. CDR3 sequence (DNA): TGTGCCAGCAGCAGAAACCGTTGGGATACGCAGTATTTT.

The rearrangement uses TRBV29-1 and TRBJ2-2; D is unresolved. Trimming shortened V by 7 bases and J by 7 bases, and 13 bases separated the two germline ends. The CDR3 consists of 12 residues. Germline V CDR1 and CDR2: SQVTM, ANQGSEA. CDR3 residues: CSGRSIGGELFF. As DNA, the CDR3 is TGCAGCGGGAGAAGTATCGGCGGGGAGCTGTTTTTT.

V usage is TRBV7-3 and J usage is TRBJ2-1; 7 positions match TRBD2. V was clipped by 3 bases and J by 4 bases; unmatched bases: 6. Germline CDR1 is SGHTA and CDR2 is FQGTGA. CDR3 size: 15 residues. CDR3 sequence: CASSLRTSAYNEQFF. The CDR3, as DNA: TGTGCCAGCAGCTTGAGAACTAGCGCGTACAATGAGCAGTTCTTC.

The chain recombines TRBV2 with TRBJ1-4; D is ambiguous. Germline-derived CDR1 and CDR2 are SNHLY and FYNNEI. The CDR3 is 12 residues long. Trimming took off 8 bases at V and 4 bases at J, with 8 bases between the two ends. CDR3 region: CASSQYNEKLFF. The CDR3 DNA reads as TGTGCCAGCTCGCAATATAATGAAAAACTGTTTTTT.

The rearrangement links TRBV5-5 to TRBJ2-7; D possibly corresponds to TRBD1 (6 bases). Per germline, CDR1 SGHKS and CDR2 YYEKEE (reference sequence). V was shortened by 4 bases and J by 2 bases, with 16 bases between the two germline ends. The CDR3 sequence is 15 residues long. CDR3 DNA sequence: TGTGCCAGCAGCACCTCTGGGACACTGGCCTACGAGCAGTACGTC. Translating gives CASSTSGTLAYEQYV.

This rearrangement joins TRBV29-1 to TRBJ1-4; D possibly corresponds to TRBD1 (6 bases). Looked up from germline, CDR1 is SQVTM and CDR2 is ANQGSEA. CDR3 length: 13 amino acids. Trimming took off 4 bases at V and 7 bases at J, with 13 bases between the two ends. This CDR3 reads CSVAQGRPEKLFF. The DNA of the CDR3 is TGCAGCGTTGCACAGGGCAGACCTGAAAAACTGTTTTTT.

This clonotype has more than one count but fewer than ten. This sequence joins TRBV28 and TRBJ2-3, with 9 bases aligning to TRBD2. This CDR3 comprises 16 residues. Trimming took 1 base from V and 5 from J; bases not matched to a gene: 7. Germline loops: CDR1 MDHEN, CDR2 SYDVKM. CDR3 in DNA: TGTGCCAGCAGTTTATCCGCGGGAGGGCGTGGAGATACGCAGTATTTT. It codes for CASSLSAGGRGDTQYF.

V and J are TRBV20-1 and TRBJ2-2, with TRBD2 identical over 8 bases. The CDR3 covers 15 residues. Germline CDR1 DFQATT, CDR2 SNEGSKA (reference sequence). The CDR3 coding sequence is TGCAGCGCCAGAAAAGCGGGAGAGGACACCGGGGAGCTGTTTTTT. Translation gives CSARKAGEDTGELFF.

The chain is built from TRBV28 and TRBJ2-1; unclear D gene. This CDR3 comprises 16 residues. Germline V gene sequence: CDR1 MDHEN, CDR2 SYDVKM. With 6 bases removed from V and 5 bases from J, the gap between germline ends came to 20 bases. CDR3 region: CASSPPLGLGHNEQFF. CDR3 DNA sequence: TGTGCCAGCAGCCCCCCACTGGGTCTTGGGCACAATGAGCAGTTCTTC.

At least ten counts were recorded for this clonotype. Written as DNA, the CDR3 is TGTGCCAGCAGTTTGGGCAATGAGCAGTTCTTC. Translated, it gives CASSLGNEQFF. The V and J genes are TRBV12-3 or TRBV12-4 and TRBJ2-1; D gene uncertain. With 3 bases removed from V and 6 bases from J, the gap between germline ends came to 3 bases. CDR3 length: 11 residues.

The V and J genes are TRBV6-1 and TRBJ2-2; D gene ambiguous. Germline V gene data show CDR1 as MNHNS and CDR2 as SASEGT. This CDR3 is 14 amino acids long. Trimming took off 6 bases at V and 3 bases at J, with 11 bases between the two ends. CDR3 sequence (DNA): TGTGCCAGCAGAAGGGTTGGGGACACCGGGGAGCTGTTTTTT. Its protein product is CASRRVGDTGELFF.

The chain has TRBV20-1 and TRBJ2-7; maybe TRBD2 (6 bases). Trimming removed 0 bases from V and 3 bases from J, with 12 bases in between. This CDR3 spans 14 amino acids. Germline V lookup: CDR1 DFQATT, CDR2 SNEGSKA (reference sequence). DNA for the CDR3: TGCAGTGCTAGAGATACGGGACTCTACTACGAGCAGTACTTC. This sequence encodes CSARDTGLYYEQYF.

The V and J genes are TRBV28 and TRBJ1-1; D not certain. The V end was cut by 3 bases, the J end by 5 bases, with 4 bases between. This CDR3 is built from 11 residues. Germline lookup yields CDR1 MDHEN and CDR2 SYDVKM. The CDR3 DNA sequence: TGTGCCAGCAGTTTCGGTACTGAAGCTTTCTTT. Translating it yields CASSFGTEAFF.

The chain is built from TRBV6-4 and TRBJ2-2; TRBD2 might be the D (5 bases). Deletions cut 5 bases from V and 3 bases from J, with 16 bases between. Germline assignment: CDR1 MRHNA and CDR2 SNTAGT. CDR3 length: 16 amino acids. The CDR3 spells CASSRGPLGDTGELFF. The CDR3 nucleotides read TGTGCCAGCAGTCGGGGTCCCTTGGGAGACACCGGGGAGCTGTTTTTT.

The chain carries TRBV7-9 and TRBJ1-1, with TRBD1 as a possible D gene (6 bases). The length of the CDR3 is 13 residues. The V end was cut by 5 bases, the J end by 4 bases, with 11 bases between. Germline CDR1 and CDR2: SEHNR and FQNEAQ (reference sequence). The CDR3 DNA sequence: TGTGCCAGCAGCCAACAGGGTGGCACTGAAGCTTTCTTT. Amino acid sequence: CASSQQGGTEAFF.

The chain is built from TRBV12-3 or TRBV12-4 and TRBJ2-6; D unclear. The CDR3 loop spans 14 amino acids. V was shortened by 6 bases and J by 3 bases, with 9 bases between the two germline ends. CDR3 nucleotide sequence: TGTGCCAGCAGCCAAGGGTATGGGGCCAACGTCCTGACTTTC. The encoded protein is CASSQGYGANVLTF.

This clonotype was counted only a few times. This chain uses TRBV28 with TRBJ2-3; no clear D. The CDR3 has 9 residues. CDR1 and CDR2 (germline): MDHEN, SYDVKM. V was pared by 8 bases and J by 6 bases, with 3 bases between. DNA of the CDR3: TGTGCCAGCGGGGATACGCAGTATTTT. Translation: CASGDTQYF.

The J gene is TRBJ2-3, the V gene TRBV13; tentatively, D is TRBD1 (6 bases). This CDR3 is built from 16 residues. Germline V gene data show CDR1 as PRHDT and CDR2 as FYEKMQ (reference sequence). V shed 5 bases and J shed 3 bases, with 18 bases lying between them. The CDR3 sequence is CASSPGGQSLTDTQYF. In nucleotides, the CDR3 is TGTGCCAGCAGCCCAGGAGGACAGTCGTTAACAGATACGCAGTATTTT. The variable domain in full, with the rest retrieved from reference TRBV13 and TRBJ2-3, is AAGVIQSPRHLIKEKRETATLKCYPIPRHDTVYWYQQGPGQDPQFLISFYEKMQSDKGSIPDRFSAQQFSDYHSELNMSSLELGDSALYFCASSPGGQSLTDTQYFGPGTRLTVL.